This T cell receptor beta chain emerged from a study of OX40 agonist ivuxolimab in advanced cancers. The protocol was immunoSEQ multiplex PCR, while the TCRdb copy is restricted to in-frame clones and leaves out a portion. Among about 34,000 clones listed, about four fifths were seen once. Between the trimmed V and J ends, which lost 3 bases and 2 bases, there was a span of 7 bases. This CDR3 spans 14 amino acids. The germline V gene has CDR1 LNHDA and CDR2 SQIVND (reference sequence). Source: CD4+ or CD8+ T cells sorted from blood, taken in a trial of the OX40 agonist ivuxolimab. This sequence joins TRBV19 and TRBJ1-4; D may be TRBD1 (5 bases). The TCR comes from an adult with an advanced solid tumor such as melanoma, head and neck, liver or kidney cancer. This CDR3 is CASSISGTNEKLFF. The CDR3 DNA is TGTGCCAGTAGTATTTCAGGGACTAATGAAAAACTGTTTTTT.